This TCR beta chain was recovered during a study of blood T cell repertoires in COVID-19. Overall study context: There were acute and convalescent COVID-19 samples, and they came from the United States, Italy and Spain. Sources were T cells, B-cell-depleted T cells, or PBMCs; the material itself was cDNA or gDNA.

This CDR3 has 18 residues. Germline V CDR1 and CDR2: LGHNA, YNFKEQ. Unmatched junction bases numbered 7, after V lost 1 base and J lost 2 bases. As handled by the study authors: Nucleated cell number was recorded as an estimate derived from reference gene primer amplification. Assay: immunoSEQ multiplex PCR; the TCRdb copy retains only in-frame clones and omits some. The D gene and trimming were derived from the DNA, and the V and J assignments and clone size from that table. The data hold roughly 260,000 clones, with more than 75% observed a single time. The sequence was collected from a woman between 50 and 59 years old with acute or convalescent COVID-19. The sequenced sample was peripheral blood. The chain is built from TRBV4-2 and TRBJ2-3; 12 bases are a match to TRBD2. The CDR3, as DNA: TGTGCCAGCAGCCAAGGGGTGGGACTAGCGGGCATCACAGATACGCAGTATTTT. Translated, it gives CASSQGVGLAGITDTQYF.